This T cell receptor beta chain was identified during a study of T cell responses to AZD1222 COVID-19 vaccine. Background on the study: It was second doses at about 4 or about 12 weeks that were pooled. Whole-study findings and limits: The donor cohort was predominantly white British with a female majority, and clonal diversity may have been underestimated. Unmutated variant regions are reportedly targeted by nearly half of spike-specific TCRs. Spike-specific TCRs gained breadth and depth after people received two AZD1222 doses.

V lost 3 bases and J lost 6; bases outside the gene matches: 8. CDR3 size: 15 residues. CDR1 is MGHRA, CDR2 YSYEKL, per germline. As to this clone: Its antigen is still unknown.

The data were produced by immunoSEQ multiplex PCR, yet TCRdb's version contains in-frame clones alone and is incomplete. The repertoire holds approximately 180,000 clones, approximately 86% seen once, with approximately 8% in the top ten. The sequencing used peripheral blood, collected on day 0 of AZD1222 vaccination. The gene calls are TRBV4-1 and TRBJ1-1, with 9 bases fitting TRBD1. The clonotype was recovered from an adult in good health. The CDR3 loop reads CASSHRTGVFSEAFF. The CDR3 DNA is TGCGCCAGCAGCCATCGGACAGGGGTTTTTTCTGAAGCTTTCTTT.